The clone carrying this T cell receptor (beta chain) was counted between two and nine times. This sample stems from a study of blood T cells in healthy people across ages. Then a second PCR, running about 6 to 12 cycles, was carried out with a sample-barcoded 5' primer and a J-beta primer mix. TCRdb redid the calling of the 5' RACE reads with MiXCR, one entry per CDR3 protein. The data contain nearly 800,000 distinct CDR3 sequences, 25% of them singletons. V lost 2 bases and J 4 bases, leaving 11 bases between the germline ends. The CDR3 covers 14 residues. The germline gives CDR1 MNHNY, CDR2 SVGAGI (reference sequence). These data were also reused for a study on T cells of mothers and their children.

The chain employs TRBV6-6 and TRBJ1-2, with TRBD1 as a possible D gene (6 bases). Sequencing used blood. This TCR came from a boy between 10 and 17 years old in good health. CDR3 protein: CASSYADSSYGYTF. The CDR3 nucleotides read TGTGCCAGCAGTTACGCGGACAGCTCCTATGGCTACACCTTC.